Below are 17 T cell receptor beta chains sequenced from a single sample in a study of neoadjuvant anti-PD-1 for oral cavity cancer. TCRdb's table, derived via immunoSEQ multiplex PCR, lists solely in-frame clones and lacks some. This sample has some 14,000 clones, with roughly two thirds found just once. Documented time point: after neoadjuvant nivolumab, at surgical resection. Sequences were derived from PBMCs, sampled after nivolumab (anti-PD-1) treatment. The receptors shown here come from a person between 35 and 79 years old with oral cavity squamous cell carcinoma.

This chain links TRBV6-4 with TRBJ2-1; 11 bases fit TRBD2. The CDR3 spans 15 residues. The V gene end was trimmed by 10 bases and the J gene end by 6 bases; junction bases not matched to a gene: 11. The germline V gene encodes CDR1 MRHNA and CDR2 SNTAGT. CDR3 region: CATSRGLAGGNEQFF. The CDR3 bases are TGTGCCACCTCCCGGGGGCTAGCGGGAGGCAATGAGCAGTTCTTC.

Only one count was recorded for this clone. The V and J genes are TRBV7-8 and TRBJ2-5; a weak D match, TRBD2 (6 bases). The CDR3 consists of 13 residues. V was clipped by 1 base and J by 5 bases, with 8 bases between them. From germline, CDR1 is SGHVS and CDR2 FQNEAQ. CDR3: CASSLVGRETQYF. The CDR3 DNA sequence: TGTGCCAGCAGCTTAGTGGGGAGGGAGACCCAGTACTTC. The full variable domain, in which reference TRBV7-8 and TRBJ2-5 provide the parts outside the CDR3, is GAGVSQSPRYKVAKRGQDVALRCDPISGHVSLFWYQQALGQGPEFLTYFQNEAQLDKSGLPSDRFFAERPEGSVSTLKIQRTQQEDSAVYLCASSLVGRETQYFGPGTRLLVL.

The chain recombines TRBV5-4 with TRBJ2-1, with TRBD2 identical over 11 bases. Germline assignment: CDR1 SGHNT and CDR2 YYREEE (reference sequence). The CDR3 spans 17 residues. The ends lost 3 bases at V and 1 base at J; junction bases unmatched: 6. In nucleotides, the CDR3 is TGTGCCAGCAGCTGGGGGGCTAGCGGGAGGTCCTACAATGAGCAGTTCTTC. Its protein product is CASSWGASGRSYNEQFF.

The chain is built from TRBV7-2 and TRBJ1-5; D gene uncertain. This CDR3 contains 13 residues. The V gene's germline CDR1 is SGHTA and CDR2 FQGNSA. Trimming cost V 5 bases and J 3 bases, with 8 bases left between them. The CDR3 here is CASSPRYNQPQHF. CDR3 in DNA: TGTGCCAGCAGCCCCAGATACAATCAGCCCCAGCATTTT.

The chain couples TRBV5-5 to TRBJ2-1, with D unresolved. CDR1 SGHKS and CDR2 YYEKEE come from the germline V gene (reference sequence). The CDR3 sequence is 15 residues long. Between the trimmed V and J ends, which lost 1 base and 6 bases, there was a span of 14 bases. The CDR3 protein is CASSLLPVQGNEQFF. The DNA of the CDR3 is TGTGCCAGCAGCTTGCTCCCAGTACAAGGCAATGAGCAGTTCTTC. Full variable domain (outside the CDR3, taken from reference TRBV5-5 and TRBJ2-1): DAGVTQSPTHLIKTRGQQVTLRCSPISGHKSVSWYQQVLGQGPQFIFQYYEKEERGRGNFPDRFSARQFPNYSSELNVNALLLGDSALYLCASSLLPVQGNEQFFGPGTRLTVL.

This sequence joins TRBV6-1 and TRBJ1-5; D gene uncertain. This CDR3 has 15 amino acids. CDR1 is MNHNS, CDR2 SASEGT, per germline. Trimming took 7 bases from V and 0 from J, leaving 13 bases between them. The DNA for the CDR3 is TGTGCCAGCAATGTAAGTCCCAATAGCAATCAGCCCCAGCATTTT. Translating gives CASNVSPNSNQPQHF.

This chain links TRBV19 with TRBJ2-2; TRBD1 matches at 8 bases. V lost 8 bases and J lost 3; bases outside the gene matches: 14. The V gene's germline CDR1 is LNHDA and CDR2 SQIVND (reference sequence). This CDR3 region has 17 residues. This CDR3 reads CASLNRGSPSDTGELFF. CDR3 bases: TGTGCCAGTTTGAACAGGGGGAGTCCTTCGGACACCGGGGAGCTGTTTTTT.

This clone was seen only a few times. The chain has TRBV4-1 and TRBJ2-5; 9 nucleotides align to TRBD2. This CDR3 has 17 amino acids. With 1 base clipped from V and 2 bases from J, the junction kept 8 bases outside the gene matches. Germline CDR1 and CDR2: MGHRA and YSYEKL. CDR3 in DNA: TGCGCCAGCAGCCAAGGGGGAGCGGGGGGTAGGCAAGAGACCCAGTACTTC. The encoded protein is CASSQGGAGGRQETQYF.

The V gene is TRBV5-1, the J gene TRBJ2-7; either TRBD1 or TRBD2 may supply D (9 bases each). V lost 2 bases and J lost 6, with 24 bases in between. This CDR3 contains 17 residues. CDR1 is SGHRS, CDR2 YFSETQ, per germline. The CDR3 bases are TGCGCCAGCAGCTTTATTTCTAGCGGGACAGGGAATCGCGAGCAGTACTTC. This codes for CASSFISSGTGNREQYF. Complete variable domain (other parts from reference TRBV5-1 and TRBJ2-7): KAGVTQTPRYLIKTRGQQVTLSCSPISGHRSVSWYQQTPGQGLQFLFEYFSETQRNKGNFPGRFSGRQFSNSRSEMNVSTLELGDSALYLCASSFISSGTGNREQYFGPGTRLTVT.

The rearrangement joins TRBV2 to TRBJ1-2; TRBD1 might be the D (5 bases). Germline V gene lookup returns CDR1 SNHLY and CDR2 FYNNEI. CDR3 size: 14 residues. Trimming cost V 5 bases and J 2 bases, with 12 bases left between them. CDR3 nucleotide sequence: TGTGCCAGCAGTCCTGAATACAGGAACTATGGCTACACCTTC. It specifies CASSPEYRNYGYTF.

The chain couples TRBV28 to TRBJ2-1, with D perhaps assigned TRBD1 or TRBD2 (5 bases each). Looked up from germline, CDR1 is MDHEN and CDR2 is SYDVKM. With 8 bases removed from V and 8 bases from J, the gap between germline ends came to 19 bases. The CDR3 extends over 14 amino acids. The CDR3 here is CASARDPTGHEQFF. As DNA, the CDR3 is TGTGCCAGCGCCCGGGACCCTACCGGGCATGAGCAGTTCTTC.

The V call is TRBV11-2, the J call TRBJ2-7, with D hard to call. CDR1 SGHAT and CDR2 FQNNGV come from the germline V gene. This CDR3 region has 13 residues. Deletions cut 0 bases from V and 3 bases from J, with 6 bases between. The DNA for the CDR3 is TGTGCCAGCAGCTTAGAGGGCGGCTACGAGCAGTACTTC. Amino acid sequence: CASSLEGGYEQYF. Using reference TRBV11-2 and TRBJ2-7 for the parts outside the CDR3, the full variable domain is EAGVAQSPRYKIIEKRQSVAFWCNPISGHATLYWYQQILGQGPKLLIQFQNNGVVDDSQLPKDRFSAERLKGVDSTLKIQPAKLEDSAVYLCASSLEGGYEQYFGPGTRLTVT.

The V gene is TRBV5-1, the J gene TRBJ2-1; 7 bases are shared with TRBD2. Germline values: CDR1 SGHRS, CDR2 YFSETQ. The CDR3 consists of 14 residues. The ends lost 2 bases at V and 7 bases at J; junction bases unmatched: 6. The CDR3 DNA reads as TGCGCCAGCAGCTTCTCTAGCGGAGCAAATGAGCAGTTCTTC. This encodes CASSFSSGANEQFF.

The CDR3 sequence is CASRGLAGGTDTQYF. The CDR3 DNA is TGTGCCAGCAGAGGACTAGCGGGAGGCACAGATACGCAGTATTTT. This chain joins TRBV2 and TRBJ2-3, with 13 bases lining up with TRBD2. The CDR3 loop spans 15 amino acids. Trimming cost V 6 bases and J 1 base; bases outside gene matches: 1. The germline CDR1 and CDR2 sequences are SNHLY and FYNNEI.

The chain is built from TRBV5-1 and TRBJ2-7; TRBD2 matches at 7 bases. V trimming: 4 bases; J trimming: 5 bases; junction bases outside the gene matches: 6. From germline, CDR1 is SGHRS and CDR2 YFSETQ. This CDR3 has 13 amino acids. The chain's CDR3 is CASSASGAHEQYF. For the CDR3, the DNA is TGCGCCAGCAGCGCTAGCGGAGCCCACGAGCAGTACTTC.

The chain employs TRBV9 and TRBJ2-1; D is possibly TRBD1 (6 bases). Trimming removed 1 base at V and 8 bases at J, with 10 bases between. This CDR3 is 13 amino acids long. Looked up from germline, CDR1 is SGDLS and CDR2 is YYNGEE. The CDR3 sequence is CASSVKGVHEQFF. CDR3 DNA: TGTGCCAGCAGCGTAAAGGGGGTGCATGAGCAGTTCTTC.

The DNA of the CDR3 is TGTGCCAGCAGTCCCGGAGGGGAATCCGGAAACACCATATATTTT. It specifies CASSPGGESGNTIYF. The chain couples TRBV6-1 to TRBJ1-3; TRBD1 might be the D (5 bases). The CDR3 sequence is 15 residues long. CDR1 is MNHNS, CDR2 SASEGT, per germline. Trimming pared 5 bases from V and 4 bases from J, leaving 15 bases between.